This paragraph reports one T cell receptor (beta chain). Its antigen remains undetermined. No much larger clone exists at a distance of one base, and base qualities are not known. The record originates from a study of cytomegalovirus exposure and HLA in healthy donors (dated by TCRdb to about 2017). Regarding the study in general: According to an earlier analysis of 587 of the donors, about 170 million T cells yielded 120 million or so unique TCR beta sequences and approximately 280 Gb of sequence data. Using immunosequencing, the study profiled T cell repertoires from approximately 700 subjects and related those repertoires to cytomegalovirus serostatus. Several DR-DQ haplotypes were treated as single units for association and clustering because of strong linkage in the cohort. A later genetic analysis took genome-wide SNP genotypes for about 65% of the roughly 670 donors and used that subset as a discovery cohort. Both class I and class II loci were covered by HLA typing, at four-digit resolution. Among some 400 genotyped donors of the cohort, an average of roughly 230,000 unique TCR beta nucleotide sequences was sequenced per donor, of which 15% to 20% were non-productive. All discovery cohort repertoires had been generated on a single sequencing platform. The genetic ancestry cluster associated with self-reported Caucasian donors included 70% to 85% of the 350 to 500 genotyped donors. Besides the first cohort of approximately 670 subjects, a separate validation cohort made up of over a hundred different subjects was used. The number of typed donors differed by locus: about 620-630 for A, B, C, DRB1 and DQB1; approximately 520 for DQA1; 606 for DPA1; and roughly 450 for DPB1. An early release covering roughly 640 HLA-typed donors comprised around 300 gigabases of sequencing data and around 80 million unique TCR sequences. Alongside the repertoire data, information on donor age, sex, ethnicity and CMV serostatus was compiled. High-throughput TCR immunosequencing, statistical association of individual TCRs with disease status, and machine learning were combined to predict cytomegalovirus infection status. In an earlier analysis of over 550 of the donors, high-throughput TCR beta sequencing was used to judge whether each TCR beta V gene segment behaved as functional or pseudogenic. The study aimed to test whether cataloging public T cell receptors could reveal signatures of past pathogen exposure. In the later analysis, no new phenotypic data were used to find candidate immune exposures; instead, reliance was placed on TCR beta sequences and their occurrence across donors. To study patterns of TCR occurrence, a later analysis re-analyzed previously published TCR beta repertoires from around 700 donors and added high-resolution HLA genotyping.

The investigation overall reported the following: In a later analysis, 16,951 TCR beta sequences were associated with specific HLA alleles at a false discovery rate of 0.05. A further reported finding was that TCR beta sequences accurately predicted the HLA-A and HLA-B alleles for most subjects in the first cohort. Some IMGT-functional V segments, including TRBV6-2 and TRBV6-3, could not be told apart with the 87-base-pair reads, so those segments were excluded. In both the original and validation cohorts, the classifier was reported to diagnose cytomegalovirus status with high specificity and sensitivity. Only TCR beta chains were sequenced in this cohort, and the absence of alpha or paired-chain data limited detectable features. An association between a missense DCLRE1C variant and V-gene and J-gene trimming of TCR beta chains was found in a later genetic analysis and replicated in an independent cohort. A later analysis reported that several top co-occurrence clusters appeared linked to parvovirus B19, influenza, CMV and Epstein-Barr virus. Linkage disequilibrium might explain the correlated functional status among segregating V segments, but an unknown experimental factor could not be ruled out. According to a later analysis, TCR association rates differed among HLA loci, with DRB1 alleles showing the most associated TCRs and HLA-C alleles showing the fewest. Most TCR sequences were seen in very few donors, while some public TCRs were found in many individuals. Immune exposure information for the cohort was limited to CMV serostatus. According to a later analysis, most CMV-associated TCR beta chains appeared to be HLA-restricted, and the HLA associations seemed to be driven largely by CMV exposure. The earlier analysis of 587 of the donors excluded some 16 rarely observed V segments, including chromosome 9 orphons, because counts were too low. A cluster of highly shared sequence variants was judged likely to represent a technical artifact of the sequencing pipeline. Because HLA typing was unavailable for some donors at each locus, only the typed subset was used in association tests. The authors suggested that the approach could potentially be extended to other disease states and immunological phenotypes. In vitro tests confirmed that a few of the cytomegalovirus-associated TCR beta chains recognize cytomegalovirus antigens. Roughly uniform sequencing depth across donors was assumed in presence/absence analyses, although this assumption may not hold. Strong co-occurrence of HLA alleles, especially DR and DQ, made assigning TCR associations to individual alleles difficult. A later analysis found that HLA-associated TCR beta chains were more clonally expanded and had lower generation probabilities than equally common non-associated chains. Broadly in line with IMGT annotations, most TCR beta V segments showed up in productive rearrangements about 87% or about 30% of the time in an earlier analysis of around 600 of the donors. In a later genetic analysis, fewer N-insertions in productive TCRs were reported among donors in an Asian-associated ancestry cluster than the roughly 700-donor mean. The study gave a list of some 150 TCR beta chains associated with cytomegalovirus.

The CDR3 measures 15 amino acids from cysteine to phenylalanine. CDR3 DNA only is kept here, 45 bases in frame from base 1. Trimming costs V 6 bases and J 7 bases, and their ends lie 18 bases apart. Based on the germline V gene, the CDR1 and CDR2 sequences are MNHEY and SVGAGI. The protocol used for the library was the immunoSEQ multiplex PCR assay. A mixture of 60 forward primers for TCR Vbeta segments and 13 reverse primers for TCR Jbeta segments was used in the multiplex PCR. Amplification of the CDR3 region of rearranged TCR beta genes was performed with a multiplex PCR assay on genomic DNA. The amplified TCR beta libraries were sequenced on the Illumina HiSeq System as 87-base-pair reads. In the authors' own workflow: A later analysis tallied roughly 78 million unique TCR beta chains across the 610 or so repertoires, and around 12 million of those chains were shared by two or more donors. Raw reads were error-corrected and collapsed into unique sequences with a nearest-neighbor algorithm that merged closely related sequences to remove PCR and sequencing errors. Alignment of CDR3 sequences to IMGT reference sequences was used to assign V, D and J gene segments. For a sequence to be retained, a match of at least six nucleotides to both a V gene segment and a J gene segment was required. A rearrangement was called productive if the CDR3 had no stop codons and remained in frame with V and J, and every other rearrangement was called non-productive. Following IMGT convention, CDR3 was defined as the stretch from the second conserved V-encoded cysteine to the conserved J-encoded phenylalanine. The earlier analysis of 587 of the donors excluded sequences that lacked an unambiguous match to a single V gene segment. In an earlier analysis of approximately 590 of the donors, V segments were called functional above 56.7% productive rearrangements and were called segregating when the between-donor standard deviation exceeded 5%. A statistical classification framework was built to diagnose cytomegalovirus status from the catalog of TCR beta chain sequences. V and J gene assignment, in a later analysis, came from comparing TCR nucleotide sequences with IMGT/GENE-DB human TR gene sequences. The TCRdist pipeline was used in a later analysis to assign CDR3 sequences and most-parsimonious VDJ recombination scenarios. In a later analysis, each TCR beta chain was defined by its CDR3 amino acid sequence together with its V-gene family, and reads without a unique V-gene family were excluded. A later analysis removed 550 to 650 highly shared, low-generation-probability nucleotide sequences to deal with suspected cross-contamination and a sequencing artifact. In a later analysis, a clonal expansion index was calculated for each public chain from normalized within-repertoire ranks of inferred template counts. In a later analysis, generation probabilities were computed using a VDJ recombination model fitted to out-of-frame rearrangements, and the results were checked against IGoR. Hypergeometric tests were used in a later analysis to score TCR-TCR, TCR-HLA and TCR-CMV co-occurrence, with a repertoire-size bias correction applied to the TCR pairs. In a later analysis, false discovery rates were estimated by permuting HLA or CMV assignments 20 times. In a later analysis, co-occurring TCRs were grouped with DBSCAN, and TCRdist sequence similarity was added when clustering was performed within HLA-allele-positive subsets. Repertoires with fewer than 30,000 or more than 120,000 public chains were left out of co-occurrence clustering, as were a handful of repertoires with anomalous nucleotide sharing. In its TCRdb copy, this immuneACCESS table keeps in-frame sequences only and misses some clones. Where compared with another copy, unresolved V genes explain less than half of these, and the others have no known cause. V and J calls and clone size are those listed in that table; D and trimming were worked out from the DNA. For this sample there are 150,000 to 200,000 clones; roughly 84% appear just once. The leading ten clones occupy roughly 2.1% of the sample.

The cohort was made up of roughly 670 healthy bone marrow donors. At the time of sampling, all cohort members were nominally healthy, though unrecorded immune exposures were likely present. The donor was CMV seropositive and belonged to the group of 250 to 300 seropositive cohort members. A peripheral blood sample was provided by each donor, and peripheral blood mononuclear cells were used for TCR beta sequencing. Genomic DNA was extracted from the blood cell samples with the Qiagen DNeasy Blood Extraction Kit. The receptor comes from a man younger than 30 in good health and CMV-seropositive. Sequenced material: PBMCs. The receptor chain draws on TRBV6-5 and TRBJ1-4; tentative D gene TRBD1, with 5 bases matching. The base sequence is TGTGCCAGCAGGGAGGGAGGGACTCTACGTGAAAAACTGTTTTTT. The translation is CASREGGTLREKLFF.